This TCR beta chain was found in a study of Graves' ophthalmopathy and Graves' hyperthyroidism (dated by TCRdb to between 2017 and 2018). About the investigation overall: Peripheral blood samples were taken at the time of initial diagnosis, before any treatment was given. The independent validation cohort included 18 to 20 hyperthyroidism patients plus 17 patients who later progressed from hyperthyroidism to ophthalmopathy. In total, around 130 blood samples were TCR-sequenced: approximately 40 ophthalmopathy, approximately 80 hyperthyroidism and about 17 hyperthyroidism-to-ophthalmopathy patients. The 100 discovery patients were divided at random into training and test sets in a 7:3 ratio. In over 5 hyperthyroidism patients, the T-cell repertoire of thyroid tissue was compared with the T-cell repertoire of blood. To explore V-J signatures that distinguish ophthalmopathy from hyperthyroidism, a discovery set of about a hundred patients was enrolled, made up of 40 to 45 with ophthalmopathy and some 58 with stable hyperthyroidism. The study used TCR beta repertoire signatures to distinguish Graves' ophthalmopathy from Graves' hyperthyroidism and to predict progression to ophthalmopathy. Following sampling, methimazole starting at 30 mg daily was administered to hyperthyroidism patients, and high-dose intravenous methylprednisolone was administered to ophthalmopathy patients. Summary of the overall study and its limitations: Ophthalmopathy was separated from stable hyperthyroidism by the 13-signature model with 85% to 90% sensitivity and about 81% specificity in cross-validation and with 80%/75% in the test set. In validation, the model predicted ophthalmopathy progression with 70.59% sensitivity and roughly 78% specificity; some 13 predicted patients were CT-confirmed with GO in a median of 6.5 months. Among expanded thyroid clonotypes with frequency above 0.001, most also showed up in blood, which suggests that blood repertoires may reflect the thyroid immune response. Sample size was not statistically predetermined, and group allocation was not concealed from the investigators.

For repertoire sequencing, TCR beta CDR3 regions were amplified from RNA transcripts. A first-round RT-PCR used HTBI primers with the Qiagen OneStep RT-PCR kit, followed by a second-round multiplex PCR, size selection and purification. Libraries were sequenced on an Illumina HiSeq2000 using paired-end 100 bp reads. Turning to the authors' computational methods: SOAPnuke was used to process the reads, removing any read that contained adapters or uncalled bases, had a mean Phred below 15, or lacked an exact match to the constant primer or identifier. COPE v1.2.5 was used to merge the high-quality paired reads. Clonotypes were defined as unique nucleotide sequences and were aligned to IMGT TRB V, D and J references using MiTCR v1.1. Only V-J combinations with frequency above 0.0001 were analysed, covering over 99% of repertoires. For each V-J combination, a TCR clonal expansion and chaos score was defined as F50 clonal expansion divided by the chaos observed in the TCRdist matrix. Welch's t-statistics and random forest were used to reduce the features to about twelve V-J combinations, which were then used as input to a naive Bayes classifier. The similarity between thyroid and blood repertoires was quantified using the Morisita-Horn index. The public sequencing data were trimmed at Q25 with fastp and processed into clonotypes with MiXCR by TCRdb, which kept only in-frame beta chains. Records with the same CDR3 protein are collapsed into one entry carrying the most frequent genes and DNA. The V and J calls and clone size come from TCRdb's table, not from the authors' own analysis. For this sample the table gives about 220,000 distinct CDR3 sequences, of which roughly 21% were detected only once. The ten largest clones take up around 40% of the sample.

This clonotype showed up many times. Its antigen has not been determined. The sample holds no much larger clone one base away, and base qualities are not on file. V is clipped by 2 bases and J by 5 bases, and the sequence between their germline boundaries is 10 bases long. Including cysteine and phenylalanine, the CDR3 has 13 amino acids. Only the CDR3 portion is preserved as DNA: 39 bases, with reading frame beginning at the first base. Per the germline V gene, MNHNS is the CDR1 and SASEGT is the CDR2. Patients with ophthalmopathy had moderately to severely active disease, with a Clinical Activity Score of 3 or more, a NOSPECS grade of 4 or more, and a disease duration of less than 3 months. Patients with other autoimmune diseases, uncontrolled infections, pregnancy or lactation were excluded from the study. Clinical symptoms, serum thyroxine, TRAb, thyroid ultrasound and orbital computed tomography were used for diagnosis. Ficoll-Paque density gradient centrifugation was used to isolate PBMCs from around 10 ml of fresh peripheral blood. Total RNA was extracted with Trizol reagent and quality-checked on an Agilent 2100 Bioanalyzer.

The chain joins TRBV6-1 to TRBJ2-7, with the D gene uncertain. Input material: peripheral blood. This clonotype was sampled from a woman between 45 and 65 years old with Graves' ophthalmopathy. Donor details come from another sample of the same person, matched by shared clones. The nucleotide sequence is TGTGCCAGCAGTGAAAGTTCGCCCAACGAGCAGTACTTC. This yields the protein CASSESSPNEQYF.